This entry is about one T cell receptor (beta chain). This specimen comes from a study of blood T cell repertoires in COVID-19. Overall study: Spain, Italy and the United States supplied samples that represented acute and convalescent COVID-19. Sample material is recorded as cDNA or gDNA derived from T cells, B-cell-depleted T cells, or PBMCs.

Participant age was about 18 to 89 years, and participants resided in 24 US areas. Produced via immunoSEQ multiplex PCR; TCRdb's table is partial and in-frame only. The sample holds about 220,000 clones, about 90% seen once. The sequencing sample was made of PBMCs or T cells enriched from blood (not recorded which). The sequence was collected from a woman aged 45-65 years with acute COVID-19.

In DNA form, the CDR3 reads TGCGCCAGCAGCTTGGGCAGACAGCTCAGCACAGATACGCAGTATTTT. The encoded protein is CASSLGRQLSTDTQYF. The chain has TRBV5-1 and TRBJ2-3; D is possibly TRBD1 (5 bases). Germline loops: CDR1 SGHRS, CDR2 YFSETQ. Trimming stripped 0 bases from V and 0 bases from J, with 11 bases between. The CDR3 runs 16 residues.